This entry lists 10 T cell receptor beta chains sequenced from one sample in a study of T cell responses to AZD1222 COVID-19 vaccine. This table comes from immunoSEQ multiplex PCR, and its TCRdb copy is limited to in-frame clones, with some not included. The sample contains approximately 97,000 clones, approximately 86% of which appear only once. This specimen consisted of peripheral blood, obtained on day 0 of AZD1222 vaccination. The receptor source for this set is an adult in good health.

The chain links TRBV5-6 to TRBJ1-3, with D possibly matching TRBD1 (6 bases). Germline V gene lookup returns CDR1 SGHDT and CDR2 YYEEEE. Trimming removed 4 bases from V and 2 bases from J, with 13 bases in between. The CDR3 has 15 residues. The CDR3 region is CASSTRDTAGNTIYF. The CDR3 bases are TGTGCCAGCAGCACCCGGGACACTGCTGGAAACACCATATATTTT.

The chain joins TRBV2 to TRBJ2-7; TRBD2 is a possible D gene (6 bases). CDR3 length: 16 amino acids. Germline V gives CDR1 SNHLY, CDR2 FYNNEI. Trimming took off 4 bases at V and 2 bases at J, with 18 bases between the two ends. The CDR3 DNA is TGTGCCAGCAGTGTGGTTGGCGGGGAACCCGCCTACGAGCAGTACTTC. This gives the protein CASSVVGGEPAYEQYF.

The genes are TRBV29-1 and TRBJ2-3; D ambiguous. V was clipped by 3 bases and J by 3 bases, with 16 bases between them. The CDR3 has 15 residues. Germline V lookup: CDR1 SQVTM, CDR2 ANQGSEA. CDR3 sequence: CSVDKYGGETDTQYF. CDR3 nucleotide sequence: TGCAGCGTTGATAAGTACGGCGGTGAGACAGATACGCAGTATTTT.

In this sample, this clone turned up once. This chain joins TRBV7-9 and TRBJ1-1; 7 bases match TRBD1. Germline V gene sequence: CDR1 SEHNR, CDR2 FQNEAQ (reference sequence). The CDR3 consists of 13 residues. V shed 2 bases, J shed 11 bases, and the junction held 8 bases outside the gene matches. CDR3 nucleotides: TGTGCCAGCAGCTTAACTAGGGGGCTGGGGGCTTTCTTT. This gives the protein CASSLTRGLGAFF.

This chain joins TRBV5-5 and TRBJ1-2; D is uncertain. CDR3 length: 15 amino acids. Germline loops: CDR1 SGHKS, CDR2 YYEKEE (reference sequence). V was cut by 4 bases and J by 4 bases, with 17 bases left in between. The CDR3 loop is CASSPRHSSGYGYTF. The CDR3 nucleotides read TGTGCCAGCAGCCCGAGACACTCAAGCGGCTATGGCTACACCTTC.

CDR3 sequence: CSVDGRSGTEAFF. For the CDR3, the DNA is TGCAGCGTTGATGGTCGGTCGGGGACTGAAGCTTTCTTT. The chain carries TRBV29-1 and TRBJ1-1; D not resolved. The CDR3 extends over 13 amino acids. Germline values: CDR1 SQVTM, CDR2 ANQGSEA. The ends were cut back, 3 bases at V and 5 bases at J, with 13 bases in the middle.

This chain links TRBV15 with TRBJ2-2; perhaps TRBD2 as D (6 bases). The CDR3 loop spans 15 amino acids. The V end lost 5 bases, the J end lost 3 bases, and 13 bases lay between the germline ends. Germline V gene lookup returns CDR1 LNHNV and CDR2 YYDKDF (reference sequence). Written as DNA, the CDR3 is TGTGCCACCAGCTATGGAGGGGTGGACACCGGGGAGCTGTTTTTT. This translates into CATSYGGVDTGELFF.

The rearrangement links TRBV28 to TRBJ1-2; the D is unclear. V lost 5 bases and J lost 4, with 8 bases in between. CDR1 and CDR2 from the germline V gene are MDHEN and SYDVKM. The CDR3 loop spans 12 amino acids. For the CDR3, the DNA is TGTGCCAGCAGTCCTCCAATCTATGGCTACACCTTC. Translating it yields CASSPPIYGYTF.

The V and J genes are TRBV6-5 and TRBJ1-3; tentative D call: TRBD1 (5 bases). Germline values: CDR1 MNHEY, CDR2 SVGAGI. The germline V and J ends were trimmed by 6 bases and 0 bases, with 12 bases remaining between them. The length of the CDR3 is 15 residues. The DNA for the CDR3 is TGTGCCAGCAGCCTGGGACGGTACTCTGGAAACACCATATATTTT. It codes for CASSLGRYSGNTIYF.

The chain carries TRBV10-3 and TRBJ1-5; D remains ambiguous. Per germline, CDR1 ENHRY and CDR2 SYGVKD. V shed 0 bases and J shed 5 bases, with 5 bases lying between them. This CDR3 comprises 13 residues. Here the CDR3 reads CAISESEDQPQHF. In nucleotides, the CDR3 is TGTGCCATCAGTGAGTCGGAGGATCAGCCCCAGCATTTT.